This T cell receptor (beta chain) appears in the sequencing data of a study of blood T cell repertoires in COVID-19. Overall study: Italy, Spain and the United States were the sources of the convalescent and acute COVID-19 samples. Sample material is recorded as cDNA or gDNA derived from T cells, B-cell-depleted T cells, or PBMCs.

The germline V and J ends were trimmed by 7 bases and 2 bases, with 12 bases remaining between them. The CDR3 sequence is 14 residues long. Germline V gives CDR1 LGHDT, CDR2 YNNKEL (reference sequence). In the authors' workflow: Researchers report that nucleated cell counts were estimated from reference gene primer amplification. Repertoires were generated with immunoSEQ multiplex PCR, while TCRdb's copy carries only in-frame clones and drops some. Clone size and the V and J calls come from that table; the DNA yielded D and trimming. The sample consists of 250,000 or so clones, around 80% of them appearing once.

Sequenced: peripheral blood. This rearrangement joins TRBV3-1 (or the pseudogene TRBV3-2) to TRBJ2-1; TRBD1 is a possible D gene (5 bases). The source of this sequence is an elderly woman with acute or convalescent COVID-19. The CDR3 DNA follows: TGTGCCAGCACCCCAGGGAAGGCCTACAATGAGCAGTTCTTC. Translating gives CASTPGKAYNEQFF.